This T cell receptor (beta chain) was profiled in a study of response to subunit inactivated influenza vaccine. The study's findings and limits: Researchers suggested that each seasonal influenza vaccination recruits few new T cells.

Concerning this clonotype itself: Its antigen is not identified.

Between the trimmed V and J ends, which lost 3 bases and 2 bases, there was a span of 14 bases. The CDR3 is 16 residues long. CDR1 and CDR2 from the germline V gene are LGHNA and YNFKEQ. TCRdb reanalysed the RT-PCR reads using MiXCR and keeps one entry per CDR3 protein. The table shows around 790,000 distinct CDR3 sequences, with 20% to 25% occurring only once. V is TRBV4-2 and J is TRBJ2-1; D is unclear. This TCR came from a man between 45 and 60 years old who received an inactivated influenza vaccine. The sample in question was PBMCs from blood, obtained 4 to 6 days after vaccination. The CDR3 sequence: CASSQMQDQPYNEQFF. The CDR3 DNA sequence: TGTGCCAGCAGCCAGATGCAGGACCAGCCCTACAATGAGCAGTTCTTC.